The 26 T cell receptor beta chains below all came from one sample that was sequenced in a study of regulatory T cells in long-lasting Graves disease. CDR3-region Arm-PCR and iRepertoire HTBI primers produced the TCR beta libraries. TCRdb analysed the multiplex PCR reads with MiXCR anew, one entry per CDR3 protein. This table holds about 530,000 distinct CDR3 sequences, about 16% found once. Time point meaning: newly diagnosed GD, antithyroid drugs for less than 3 months. With RNA extracted from PBMCs as input, the TCR library was made. This sample also appeared in a second study, on T cells in Graves' hyperthyroidism and ophthalmopathy.

The sequencing used peripheral blood mononuclear cells (PBMCs), collected at new diagnosis, from a patient treated with antithyroid drugs. The receptors here all came from a middle-aged woman with Graves disease.

This clonotype was picked up many times. The chain has TRBV3-1 and TRBJ1-1; tentative D call: TRBD1 (6 bases). V lost 1 base, J lost 0 bases, and 15 bases lay in between. CDR1 LGHDT and CDR2 YNNKEL come from the germline V gene (reference sequence). The CDR3 consists of 17 residues. CDR3 in amino acids: CASSQVQGSLMNTEAFF. CDR3 nucleotide sequence: TGTGCCAGCAGCCAAGTACAGGGCTCCTTAATGAACACTGAAGCTTTCTTT.

The chain recombines TRBV7-2 with TRBJ1-2; D uncertain. Trimming took 5 bases from V and 4 from J, leaving 17 bases between them. This CDR3 region has 15 residues. From germline, CDR1 is SGHTA and CDR2 FQGNSA. The DNA for the CDR3 is TGTGCCAGCAGCCTTGGACTTCCCGGGAGCTATGGCTACACCTTC. It specifies CASSLGLPGSYGYTF.

This clonotype was seen only a few times. One end of the junction is discordant with germline, which a read error may explain. V gene TRBV2 combines with J gene TRBJ1-2; D remains unclear. Germline-derived CDR1 and CDR2 are SNHLY and FYNNEI. This CDR3 has 14 residues. This CDR3 reads CTSSPETPNYGYTF. In DNA, the CDR3 is TGTACCAGCAGTCCTGAGACACCTAACTATGGCTACACCTTC.

The rearrangement uses TRBV19 and TRBJ1-1, with D uncertain. Germline assignment: CDR1 LNHDA and CDR2 SQIVND (reference sequence). The germline V and J ends were trimmed by 5 bases and 4 bases, with 14 bases remaining between them. The CDR3 sequence is 14 residues long. This chain's CDR3 is CASSAGREGTEAFF. The CDR3 coding sequence is TGTGCCAGTAGTGCGGGCCGGGAGGGCACTGAAGCTTTCTTT.

There are many counts of this clonotype. The CDR3 loop is CASSPGPFGNEQFF. CDR3 bases: TGTGCCAGCAGCCCTGGACCTTTTGGCAATGAGCAGTTCTTC. The V call is TRBV6-1, the J call TRBJ2-1, with D hard to call. V was trimmed by 6 bases and J by 6 bases, leaving 15 bases between them. The CDR3 is 14 residues long. CDR1 is MNHNS and CDR2 is SASEGT in the germline V gene.

This clonotype appeared many times. The J gene is TRBJ2-1, the V gene TRBV18; 7 nucleotides line up with TRBD2. Unmatched junction bases numbered 10, after V lost 8 bases and J lost 3 bases. Germline CDR1 KGHSH, CDR2 LQKENI. This CDR3 has 15 residues. For the CDR3, the DNA is TGTGCCAGCAGTCCGGTGGGAGGGAGCTACAATGAGCAGTTCTTC. It codes for CASSPVGGSYNEQFF.

There are many counts of this clonotype. V usage is TRBV3-1 and J usage is TRBJ2-7; D unclear. This CDR3 region has 12 residues. Germline V gives CDR1 LGHDT, CDR2 YNNKEL (reference sequence). Trimming took off 1 base at V and 7 bases at J, with 8 bases between the two ends. The CDR3 protein is CASSQGRWEQYF. CDR3 bases: TGTGCCAGCAGCCAAGGTCGGTGGGAGCAGTACTTC.

A word on this clonotype: One end of the junction is discordant with germline, which a read error may explain. The genes are TRBV5-1 and TRBJ2-5; 11 positions match TRBD2. CDR1 SGHRS and CDR2 YFSETQ come from the germline V gene. This CDR3 contains 15 residues. CDR3 bases: TGTGCCAGCAGCTCAGTAGCGGGGGGGGGAGGGACCCAGTACTTC. Amino acids: CASSSVAGGGGTQYF.

The chain joins TRBV10-3 to TRBJ2-2, with 10 bases identical to TRBD2. CDR3 length: 15 amino acids. CDR1 ENHRY and CDR2 SYGVKD come from the germline V gene. The V and J ends lost 6 bases and 5 bases, in that order; junction bases with no gene match: 6. CDR3 amino acids: CAIRALAGETGELFF. CDR3 DNA: TGTGCCATCAGAGCCCTAGCGGGGGAGACCGGGGAGCTGTTTTTT.

This rearrangement joins TRBV20-1 to TRBJ2-3, with 10 bases matching TRBD2. After removal of 2 bases from V and 3 bases from J, the junction contained 17 bases not matched to a gene. Germline CDR1 reads DFQATT; CDR2 reads SNEGSKA (reference sequence). The CDR3 loop spans 19 amino acids. This CDR3 is CSARPLPGTSVDVTDTQYF. In DNA, the CDR3 is TGCAGTGCTAGACCTCTCCCAGGGACTAGCGTCGATGTGACAGATACGCAGTATTTT.

The chain is built from TRBV6-9 and TRBJ2-3; 9 bases fit TRBD2. J was trimmed by 2 bases and V by 3 bases; bases with no gene match: 18. CDR1 and CDR2 (germline): MNHGY, SVAAGI. There are 20 residues in the CDR3. The CDR3 protein is CASSYGSGGRGDTLTDTQYF. CDR3 coding DNA: TGTGCCAGCAGTTACGGCAGCGGGGGGCGGGGGGACACCCTCACAGATACGCAGTATTTT.

At least ten counts were recorded for this clonotype. The rearrangement joins TRBV30 to TRBJ1-4; TRBD1 matches at 8 bases. V was pared by 7 bases and J by 6 bases, with 10 bases of the junction left unmatched. CDR1 GTSNPN and CDR2 SVGIG come from the germline V gene (reference sequence). CDR3 size: 14 residues. CDR3 sequence (DNA): TGTGCCTTCGGACAGGGAGGGGGACATGAAAAACTGTTTTTT. Protein product: CAFGQGGGHEKLFF.

The rearrangement joins TRBV5-4 to TRBJ1-6; no reliable D call. Trimming left V 2 bases short and J 8 bases short, with 14 bases between. Germline loops: CDR1 SGHNT, CDR2 YYREEE (reference sequence). This CDR3 is 15 amino acids long. CDR3 loop: CASSFLLEEDSPLHF. CDR3 in DNA: TGTGCCAGCAGCTTCCTCTTGGAGGAGGATTCACCCCTCCACTTT.

This clonotype showed up just a few times. The chain's CDR3 is CASSIPRDKLYNEQFF. The CDR3 DNA is TGTGCCAGCAGCATACCGCGGGACAAGTTATACAATGAGCAGTTCTTC. The rearrangement uses TRBV5-6 and TRBJ2-1, with D perhaps being TRBD1 or TRBD2 (6 bases each). With 4 bases removed from V and 4 bases from J, the gap between germline ends came to 18 bases. CDR3 length: 16 amino acids. CDR1 and CDR2 from the germline V gene are SGHDT and YYEEEE.

This clonotype has ten or more counts. The chain combines TRBV11-1 with TRBJ1-2, with no clear D. The CDR3 sequence is 15 residues long. CDR1 is SGHAT, CDR2 FQDESV, per germline (reference sequence). Trimming removed 4 bases from V and 8 bases from J, with 20 bases in between. In nucleotides, the CDR3 is TGTGCCAGCAGCTCCGGTCGGGAGACCGAACGGGGCTACACCTTC. It codes for CASSSGRETERGYTF.

V and J are TRBV4-1 and TRBJ1-6, with D uncertain. Trimming shortened V by 4 bases and J by 5 bases, and 9 bases separated the two germline ends. The length of the CDR3 is 14 residues. Looked up from germline, CDR1 is MGHRA and CDR2 is YSYEKL. This CDR3 is CASSRLGNNSPLHF. The CDR3 nucleotides read TGCGCCAGCAGCCGCCTGGGGAATAATTCACCCCTCCACTTT.

This clonotype appeared many times. The rearrangement joins TRBV3-1 to TRBJ2-4; no clear D. Looked up from germline, CDR1 is LGHDT and CDR2 is YNNKEL (reference sequence). The CDR3 totals 14 residues. The ends were cut back, 3 bases at V and 1 base at J, with 7 bases in the middle. In DNA, the CDR3 is TGTGCCAGCAGCCATGTGGGGGCCAAAAACATTCAGTACTTC. Amino acids: CASSHVGAKNIQYF.

This clonotype has just a few counts. V is TRBV19 and J is TRBJ2-1; 9 bases agree with TRBD1. Germline CDR1 and CDR2: LNHDA and SQIVND (reference sequence). After removal of 4 bases from V and 4 bases from J, the junction contained 5 bases not matched to a gene. The CDR3 is 15 amino acids. CDR3 bases: TGTGCCAGTAGTACCTACGGGACAGGGTACAATGAGCAGTTCTTC. Protein: CASSTYGTGYNEQFF. Full variable domain (remainder filled in from reference TRBV19 and TRBJ2-1): DGGITQSPKYLFRKEGQNVTLSCEQNLNHDAMYWYRQDPGQGLRLIYYSQIVNDFQKGDIAEGYSVSREKKESFPLTVTSAQKNPTAFYLCASSTYGTGYNEQFFGPGTRLTVL.

V and J are TRBV20-1 and TRBJ2-1, with 12 bases aligning to TRBD2. J gave up 6 bases and V 8 bases, and 5 bases lay outside the gene matches. This CDR3 is built from 13 residues. CDR1 DFQATT and CDR2 SNEGSKA come from the germline V gene (reference sequence). The DNA of the CDR3 is TGCAGTTCGGGACTAGCGGGTCTCAATGAGCAGTTCTTC. Amino acids: CSSGLAGLNEQFF.

Turning to this clonotype: A read error is possible here, since a much larger clone lies one base away. This chain uses TRBV7-9 with TRBJ2-5; 8 bases fit TRBD1. Germline V gene lookup returns CDR1 SEHNR and CDR2 FQNEAQ (reference sequence). This CDR3 is 14 amino acids long. V shed 5 bases, J shed 5 bases, and the junction held 7 bases outside the gene matches. In DNA, the CDR3 is TGTGCCAGCAGCCACTCCACAGGGGGTGAGACCCAGTACTTC. Its protein is CASSHSTGGETQYF.

This clonotype was found a few times. V and J are TRBV7-9 and TRBJ1-1; 8 nucleotides agree with TRBD1. The CDR3 loop spans 15 amino acids. The germline CDR1 and CDR2 sequences are SEHNR and FQNEAQ (reference sequence). The J segment lost 4 bases and the V segment lost 11 bases, leaving 15 bases of the junction unmatched. CDR3 amino acids: CAGSRGPIFGTEAFF. The CDR3 DNA reads TGTGCCGGGAGCAGGGGGCCAATTTTCGGCACTGAAGCTTTCTTT.

DNA for the CDR3: TGTGCCAGTAGCGGACAGGGGAGGGATCCTAATGGCTACACCTTC. Residues: CASSGQGRDPNGYTF. The V call is TRBV19, the J call TRBJ1-2; 9 nucleotides match TRBD1. Trimming cost V 6 bases and J 6 bases; bases outside gene matches: 11. CDR3 length: 15 amino acids. Per germline, CDR1 LNHDA and CDR2 SQIVND (reference sequence). Full variable domain (outside the CDR3, taken from reference TRBV19 and TRBJ1-2): DGGITQSPKYLFRKEGQNVTLSCEQNLNHDAMYWYRQDPGQGLRLIYYSQIVNDFQKGDIAEGYSVSREKKESFPLTVTSAQKNPTAFYLCASSGQGRDPNGYTFGSGTRLTVV.

V and J are TRBV20-1 and TRBJ1-3; unclear D gene. Trimming shortened V by 3 bases and J by 2 bases, and 8 bases separated the two germline ends. Germline V CDR1 and CDR2: DFQATT, SNEGSKA (reference sequence). The CDR3 is made up of 13 amino acids. As DNA, the CDR3 is TGCAGTGCTAGTCCCACCCCTGGAAACACCATATATTTT. Translation: CSASPTPGNTIYF.

This clonotype was observed many times. The V and J genes are TRBV20-1 and TRBJ2-7; D is undetermined. The CDR3 sequence is 11 residues long. The germline CDR1 and CDR2 sequences are DFQATT and SNEGSKA (reference sequence). Trimming removed 6 bases at V and 3 bases at J, with 9 bases between. The DNA of the CDR3 is TGCAGTGCGACCTTGGACTACGAGCAGTACTTC. Its translation: CSATLDYEQYF.

The V and J genes are TRBV5-6 and TRBJ1-2, with a weak D call TRBD1 (5 bases). In germline, CDR1 is SGHDT, CDR2 YYEEEE. Trimming took 1 base from V and 2 from J, leaving 12 bases between them. CDR3 size: 15 residues. The CDR3 DNA is TGTGCCAGCAGCTTGCCTCCAGGGTTAAACTATGGCTACACCTTC. It yields the protein CASSLPPGLNYGYTF.

This clonotype was seen a handful of times. J is TRBJ2-2 and V is TRBV3-1; 13 bases line up with TRBD2. V lost 4 bases and J lost 3; bases outside the gene matches: 2. Germline V gene lookup returns CDR1 LGHDT and CDR2 YNNKEL (reference sequence). The CDR3 covers 16 residues. The DNA of the CDR3 is TGTGCCAGCAGCCCCGGACTAGCGGGGGACACCGGGGAGCTGTTTTTT. This codes for CASSPGLAGDTGELFF.